The 10 T cell receptor beta chains in this list originate from one sample, sequenced in a study of cytomegalovirus exposure and HLA in healthy donors. The PCR made use of 60 Vbeta and 13 Jbeta primers. The data were produced by immunoSEQ multiplex PCR, yet TCRdb's version contains in-frame clones alone and is incomplete. The table lists 90,000 to 140,000 clones, about 13% of them singletons. Sequenced: PBMCs. These receptor sequences come from a man in his forties or fifties in good health and CMV-seropositive.

The chain recombines TRBV5-1 with TRBJ2-1; TRBD1 matches 7 bases. J was trimmed by 5 bases and V by 4 bases; bases with no gene match: 15. Germline V lookup: CDR1 SGHRS, CDR2 YFSETQ. This CDR3 is built from 17 residues. The CDR3 reads CASSPLSLATGNNEQFF. DNA of the CDR3: TGCGCCAGCAGCCCCCTCTCTCTTGCGACAGGGAACAATGAGCAGTTCTTC.

This clone was counted a few times. The rearrangement joins TRBV14 to TRBJ2-3, with TRBD1 as a possible D gene (5 bases). This CDR3 comprises 18 residues. CDR1 is SGHDN, CDR2 FVKESK, per germline. Trimming pared 0 bases from V and 2 bases from J, leaving 18 bases between. CDR3 sequence: CASSQDIDSTSFTDTQYF. The CDR3, as DNA: TGTGCCAGCAGCCAAGACATCGACAGTACCTCATTCACAGATACGCAGTATTTT.

CDR3 DNA sequence: TGTGCCTGGAGTGTAGGAGGAGGACCTCGAGGGCAGTACTTC. Amino acid sequence: CAWSVGGGPRGQYF. The rearrangement joins TRBV30 to TRBJ2-7, with D possibly matching TRBD2 (5 bases). Deletions cut 0 bases from V and 9 bases from J, with 18 bases between. CDR1 GTSNPN and CDR2 SVGIG come from the germline V gene (reference sequence). The CDR3 is made up of 14 amino acids.

J is TRBJ2-1 and V is TRBV7-3; 12 nucleotides agree with TRBD2. V was clipped by 0 bases and J by 8 bases; unmatched bases: 11. This CDR3 has 18 residues. Germline assignment: CDR1 SGHTA and CDR2 FQGTGA. The CDR3 spells CASSLTSSGRAGLDEQFF. The DNA for the CDR3 is TGTGCCAGCAGCTTAACTTCTAGCGGGAGGGCGGGACTCGATGAGCAGTTCTTC. Full variable domain (outside the CDR3, taken from reference TRBV7-3 and TRBJ2-1): GAGVSQTPSNKVTEKGKYVELRCDPISGHTALYWYRQSLGQGPEFLIYFQGTGAADDSGLPNDRFFAVRPEGSVSTLKIQRTERGDSAVYLCASSLTSSGRAGLDEQFFGPGTRLTVL.

This clone was detected only a few times. The rearrangement joins TRBV27 to TRBJ1-2, with D perhaps matching TRBD1 (6 bases). The CDR3 sequence is 9 residues long. Germline loops: CDR1 MNHEY, CDR2 SMNVEV (reference sequence). CDR3 DNA sequence: TGTGGGACAGTCTATGGCTACACCTTC. It specifies CGTVYGYTF.

The gene calls are TRBV4-1 and TRBJ2-7, with 8 bases aligning to TRBD2. This CDR3 is built from 17 residues. Germline lookup yields CDR1 MGHRA and CDR2 YSYEKL. Germline trimming cut 1 base from V and 3 bases from J; bases unmatched to any gene: 11. The CDR3 loop is CASSQGSSGSRVYEQYF. CDR3 nucleotides: TGCGCCAGCAGCCAAGGTTCCAGCGGGAGTAGGGTCTACGAGCAGTACTTC.

This chain connects TRBV6-5 to TRBJ2-5; 9 bases fit TRBD2. The end of the DNA is better explained by TRBJ2-7, so the J call may be wrong. The CDR3 consists of 15 residues. The V gene's germline CDR1 is MNHEY and CDR2 SVGAGI. The CDR3 loop is CASSYSSGSPYEQYF. The CDR3 coding sequence is TGTGCCAGCAGTTACTCTAGCGGGAGCCCCTACGAGCAGTACTTC.

This clone was seen a few times. The chain combines TRBV5-6 with TRBJ2-3; D may be TRBD2 (6 bases). Trimming pared 7 bases from V and 6 bases from J, leaving 30 bases between. The CDR3 spans 18 residues. Germline values: CDR1 SGHDT, CDR2 YYEEEE. Here the CDR3 DNA reads TGTGCCAGCGGGGTCAGGGAGGTGTTAGGGTCCTGGTCCGATACGCAGTATTTT. This sequence encodes CASGVREVLGSWSDTQYF. Based on the CDR3 plus reference TRBV5-6 and TRBJ2-3, the full variable domain is DAGVTQSPTHLIKTRGQQVTLRCSPKSGHDTVSWYQQALGQGPQFIFQYYEEEERQRGNFPDRFSGHQFPNYSSELNVNALLLGDSALYLCASGVREVLGSWSDTQYFGPGTRLTVL.

This clone was counted only a few times. The rearrangement joins TRBV6-4 to TRBJ1-1; possible D gene TRBD1, 6 bases. CDR3 size: 14 residues. Trimming removed 5 bases from V and 10 bases from J, with 20 bases in between. Germline V gives CDR1 MRHNA, CDR2 SNTAGT. CDR3 sequence: CASSPNPRTGRAFF. The CDR3 region has the DNA TGTGCCAGCAGTCCGAACCCTAGAACAGGGCGAGCTTTCTTT.

The chain combines TRBV11-2 with TRBJ2-5; the D gene is possibly TRBD2 (5 bases). V was cut by 6 bases and J by 1 base, with 21 bases left in between. From germline, CDR1 is SGHAT and CDR2 FQNNGV. CDR3 length: 17 residues. The CDR3 sequence is CASRYRTLGGFQETQYF. The CDR3 DNA reads TGTGCCAGCAGGTACCGGACTCTCGGCGGCTTCCAAGAGACCCAGTACTTC. Drawing the rest from reference TRBV11-2 and TRBJ2-5, the complete variable domain is EAGVAQSPRYKIIEKRQSVAFWCNPISGHATLYWYQQILGQGPKLLIQFQNNGVVDDSQLPKDRFSAERLKGVDSTLKIQPAKLEDSAVYLCASRYRTLGGFQETQYFGPGTRLLVL.